This T cell receptor (beta chain) is from a study of T cell changes during pregnancy in multiple sclerosis (dated by TCRdb to about 2019). Turning to the overall study: Changes in the T cell repertoire over the course of pregnancy were examined in this study in women with multiple sclerosis.

The library was generated by the immunoSEQ multiplex PCR assay. TCRdb holds this immuneACCESS table with in-frame rearrangements only. Some clones are missing; in checked studies, unresolved V genes explain under half, and the rest has no known cause. This sample is represented by 80,000 to 100,000 clones; 75% to 95% of them were singletons. Of the sample, under 0.8% is held by the ten largest clones. This clone has just one count. Its binding antigen is unknown. No base quality information exists; no much larger clone differs at one position. Sequences LNHNV (CDR1) and YYDKDF (CDR2) are obtained from the germline V gene (reference sequence). Measured from the cysteine to the phenylalanine, the CDR3 is 16 residues long. The DNA shown is the 48-base CDR3, in frame from base 1. V is pared back by 0 bases and J by 6 bases, with 15 bases lying between the germline termini.

Sample: peripheral blood, taken in the second trimester of pregnancy. This TCR came from a female donor in good health, enrolled as a control in a pregnancy study. This sequence uses TRBV15 and TRBJ2-1, with TRBD2 tentatively as D gene (5 bases match). The DNA sequence follows: TGTGCCACCAGCAGAGAAAAAGTGGGAGTGGCCAATGAGCAGTTCTTC. Translated, this gives CATSREKVGVANEQFF.